This T cell receptor (beta chain) was sequenced during a study of beta chain features in type 1 diabetes. This clone was found a few times. The whole isolated RNA underwent reverse transcription, so sequencing captured expressed TCRB transcripts. The table came from immunoSEQ multiplex PCR; TCRdb's copy has only in-frame clones and leaves some out. This sample has 350,000 to 450,000 clones; roughly 14% occur once, and the top ten carry roughly 0.036%. Sequencing used naive CD4+ T cells from blood. The sequence derives from a young man in good health.

In DNA, the CDR3 is TGTGCCAGCAGACAAAAATACAATGAGCAGTTCTTC. It codes for CASRQKYNEQFF. V gene TRBV5-6 combines with J gene TRBJ2-1; no firm D call. V shed 5 bases and J shed 4 bases, with 7 bases lying between them. In germline, CDR1 is SGHDT, CDR2 YYEEEE. The CDR3 has 12 amino acids.